One sample yielded the 32 T cell receptor beta chains listed below, sequenced in a study of blood T cell repertoires in COVID-19. Sequencing was performed with immunoSEQ multiplex PCR; in TCRdb, only in-frame clones are kept and a portion is missing. Seen here are hundreds of thousands of clones, roughly 86% observed once, and the top ten hold roughly 9%. The sequenced sample was peripheral blood. These receptors all stem from a man between 18 and 29 years old with active or convalescent COVID-19.

This clone was seen a few times. V and J are TRBV27 and TRBJ2-3, with 13 bases identical to TRBD2. Germline trimming cut 4 bases from V and 5 bases from J; bases unmatched to any gene: 6. The germline V gene encodes CDR1 MNHEY and CDR2 SMNVEV (reference sequence). The CDR3 consists of 16 residues. CDR3 residues: CASSSGRLAGGDTQYF. CDR3 bases: TGTGCCAGCAGTTCCGGCAGACTAGCGGGGGGAGATACGCAGTATTTT.

The genes are TRBV6-5 and TRBJ2-7; TRBD1 aligns across 9 bases. The length of the CDR3 is 15 residues. Per the germline V gene, CDR1 is MNHEY and CDR2 is SVGAGI. With 6 bases clipped from V and 5 bases from J, the junction kept 11 bases outside the gene matches. Here the CDR3 DNA reads TGTGCCAGCAGAACGCCGGGACAGGGCGCCAACGAGCAGTACTTC. It specifies CASRTPGQGANEQYF.

The gene calls are TRBV24-1 and TRBJ2-2, with 11 bases lining up with TRBD1. This CDR3 has 15 amino acids. CDR1 and CDR2 (germline): KGHDR, SFDVKD. V was pared by 7 bases and J by 3 bases, with 3 bases of the junction left unmatched. The CDR3 sequence: CATRSGQGDTGELFF. CDR3 nucleotides: TGTGCCACCAGATCGGGACAGGGGGACACCGGGGAGCTGTTTTTT.

This chain connects TRBV20-1 to TRBJ2-7; D ambiguous. The V end was cut by 3 bases, the J end by 3 bases, with 6 bases between. This CDR3 is 11 amino acids long. Germline CDR1 reads DFQATT; CDR2 reads SNEGSKA (reference sequence). The CDR3 sequence: CSARESYEQYF. For the CDR3, the DNA is TGCAGTGCTAGGGAGAGCTACGAGCAGTACTTC.

In DNA, the CDR3 is TGCAGCGCCTTTGAGGGGGCCACCGGCCACGGCTACGAGCAGTACTTC. Its translation is CSAFEGATGHGYEQYF. This sequence joins TRBV29-1 and TRBJ2-7; 7 nucleotides line up with TRBD1. This CDR3 spans 16 amino acids. Per germline, CDR1 SQVTM and CDR2 ANQGSEA. The trim removed 7 bases at V and 3 bases at J, leaving 18 bases unmatched.

The genes are TRBV9 and TRBJ1-4; TRBD1 matches 7 bases. The CDR3 totals 14 residues. The V gene's germline CDR1 is SGDLS and CDR2 YYNGEE. The V and J ends lost 3 bases and 8 bases, in that order; junction bases with no gene match: 7. The CDR3 sequence is CASSAPGQKEKLFF. CDR3 sequence (DNA): TGTGCCAGCAGCGCACCGGGACAGAAGGAAAAACTGTTTTTT.

The chain carries TRBV18 and TRBJ2-2, with a possible D match to TRBD2 (6 bases). CDR3 length: 15 residues. V was pared by 3 bases and J by 7 bases, with 15 bases between. Germline V gene sequence: CDR1 KGHSH, CDR2 LQKENI. For the CDR3, the DNA is TGTGCCAGCTCACCCCCCAGAAGGAGGGACGGGGAGCTGTTTTTT. This codes for CASSPPRRRDGELFF.

CDR3 sequence (DNA): TGTGCCAGCAGTCCAGAGGCAGGGCCTATGGGCTACACCTTC. As protein: CASSPEAGPMGYTF. The V and J genes are TRBV2 and TRBJ1-2, with a tentative D call TRBD1 (5 bases). Germline assignment: CDR1 SNHLY and CDR2 FYNNEI. The CDR3 is 14 residues long. The ends were cut back, 5 bases at V and 8 bases at J, with 18 bases in the middle.

This chain links TRBV27 with TRBJ1-2, with D uncertain. The CDR3 sequence is 14 residues long. CDR1 and CDR2 (germline): MNHEY, SMNVEV (reference sequence). V lost 8 bases and J lost 5, with 18 bases in between. The CDR3 DNA reads as TGTGCCAGCTCTGGGAGGGTTACTAGTTATGGCTACACCTTC. Its translation: CASSGRVTSYGYTF.

The rearrangement links TRBV5-6 to TRBJ2-4; 9 positions agree with TRBD1. After removal of 5 bases from V and 4 bases from J, the junction contained 4 bases not matched to a gene. The CDR3 sequence is 14 residues long. Germline-derived CDR1 and CDR2 are SGHDT and YYEEEE. CDR3 loop: CASRGQGQKNIQYF. CDR3 in DNA: TGTGCCAGCAGGGGACAGGGCCAGAAAAACATTCAGTACTTC.

The chain recombines TRBV11-2 with TRBJ2-1, with D perhaps TRBD1 (6 bases). V gave up 1 base and J gave up 0 bases, with 10 bases separating them. The CDR3 extends over 16 amino acids. From germline, CDR1 is SGHAT and CDR2 FQNNGV. CDR3 amino acids: CASSLVTGSSYNEQFF. The CDR3, as DNA: TGTGCCAGCAGCTTAGTTACAGGGAGCTCCTACAATGAGCAGTTCTTC. The full variable domain, rest sourced from reference TRBV11-2 and TRBJ2-1, is EAGVAQSPRYKIIEKRQSVAFWCNPISGHATLYWYQQILGQGPKLLIQFQNNGVVDDSQLPKDRFSAERLKGVDSTLKIQPAKLEDSAVYLCASSLVTGSSYNEQFFGPGTRLTVL.

The V call is TRBV9, the J call TRBJ1-5, with D possibly being TRBD1 (6 bases). The CDR3 loop spans 14 amino acids. The V and J ends lost 4 bases and 6 bases respectively, with 14 bases between them. Germline V gene data show CDR1 as SGDLS and CDR2 as YYNGEE. CDR3 protein: CASSLGAGTQPQHF. CDR3 nucleotides: TGTGCCAGCAGCTTGGGGGCTGGGACTCAGCCCCAGCATTTT. Variable domain in full (rest from reference TRBV9 and TRBJ1-5): DSGVTQTPKHLITATGQRVTLRCSPRSGDLSVYWYQQSLDQGLQFLIQYYNGEERAKGNILERFSAQQFPDLHSELNLSSLELGDSALYFCASSLGAGTQPQHFGDGTRLSIL.

This clone was seen more than once but under ten times. V is TRBV18 and J is TRBJ1-5; D gene unclear. The germline gives CDR1 KGHSH, CDR2 LQKENI. V lost 4 bases and J 5 bases, leaving 9 bases between the germline ends. The CDR3 has 13 amino acids. CDR3 residues: CASSLTWDQPQHF. CDR3 coding DNA: TGTGCCAGCTCACTGACATGGGATCAGCCCCAGCATTTT.

A note on this clone: Other nucleotide sequences from this sample produce the same CDR3. J is TRBJ1-2 and V is TRBV4-2; TRBD1 aligns across 10 bases. J gave up 4 bases and V 5 bases, and 4 bases lay outside the gene matches. Germline V gene sequence: CDR1 LGHNA, CDR2 YNFKEQ. CDR3 size: 14 residues. This CDR3 reads CASSDRDRGYGYTF. DNA for the CDR3: TGTGCCAGCAGCGACCGGGACAGGGGCTATGGCTACACCTTC.

V and J are TRBV28 and TRBJ1-6; D is uncertain. V was pared by 3 bases and J by 4 bases, with 13 bases between. Germline V gene lookup returns CDR1 MDHEN and CDR2 SYDVKM. The CDR3 is 16 amino acids. The CDR3 is CASSFIGEAYNSPLHF. For the CDR3, the DNA is TGTGCCAGCAGTTTTATCGGGGAGGCATATAATTCACCCCTCCACTTT.

The V gene is TRBV4-2, the J gene TRBJ2-5; 9 positions match TRBD2. This CDR3 comprises 16 residues. Germline V gene sequence: CDR1 LGHNA, CDR2 YNFKEQ. The J segment lost 4 bases and the V segment lost 0 bases, leaving 6 bases of the junction unmatched. The CDR3 loop reads CASSQDGGGAGETQYF. The CDR3 DNA follows: TGTGCCAGCAGCCAAGATGGCGGGGGGGCCGGAGAGACCCAGTACTTC.

The chain combines TRBV6-5 with TRBJ1-2; D is ambiguous. The germline V gene encodes CDR1 MNHEY and CDR2 SVGAGI. V was trimmed by 4 bases and J by 8 bases, leaving 11 bases between them. The CDR3 is 12 amino acids. The CDR3 sequence: CASSWREYGYTF. CDR3 in DNA: TGTGCCAGCAGTTGGAGGGAATACGGCTACACCTTC.

The genes are TRBV3-1 (or the pseudogene TRBV3-2) and TRBJ2-1; the D gene is possibly TRBD2 (5 bases). V lost 4 bases and J 4 bases, leaving 14 bases between the germline ends. Germline V gene lookup returns CDR1 LGHDT and CDR2 YNNKEL (reference sequence). The CDR3 consists of 15 residues. The CDR3 here is CASSRGPRTYNEQFF. The CDR3 DNA is TGTGCCAGCAGCCGAGGGCCTCGAACTTACAATGAGCAGTTCTTC.

The chain is built from TRBV9 and TRBJ1-1; unclear D gene. V was shortened by 0 bases and J by 0 bases, with 15 bases between the two germline ends. This CDR3 is built from 17 residues. Germline values: CDR1 SGDLS, CDR2 YYNGEE. CDR3 loop: CASSVGPAGRLNTEAFF. CDR3 DNA sequence: TGTGCCAGCAGCGTAGGTCCGGCGGGCAGACTGAACACTGAAGCTTTCTTT.

This chain joins TRBV3-1 (or the pseudogene TRBV3-2) and TRBJ2-1; the D gene is possibly TRBD1 (8 bases). V dropped 6 bases and J dropped 2 bases, with 20 bases sitting between them. The germline V gene has CDR1 LGHDT and CDR2 YNNKEL (reference sequence). CDR3 length: 17 amino acids. The CDR3 sequence is CASRRTGGGHAYNEQFF. The CDR3 DNA sequence: TGTGCCAGCAGGCGAACAGGGGGGGGGCACGCCTACAATGAGCAGTTCTTC.

Concerning this clone itself: The same CDR3 can be traced to other DNA sequences in this sample. The rearrangement uses TRBV5-1 and TRBJ2-7; D ambiguous. The V gene lost 0 bases and the J gene lost 2 bases, with 6 bases spanning the gap. There are 13 residues in the CDR3. Per the germline V gene, CDR1 is SGHRS and CDR2 is YFSETQ. The CDR3 coding sequence is TGCGCCAGCAGCTTGGGTGGCACCTACGAGCAGTACTTC. Its protein product is CASSLGGTYEQYF.

This clone was counted once. The junction shows a germline mismatch at one end, possibly a read error. This chain joins TRBV6-5 and TRBJ1-6; tentatively, D is TRBD1 (5 bases). The CDR3 spans 13 residues. Germline CDR1 is MNHEY and CDR2 is SVGAGI. The CDR3: CASSPQAGSPLHF. As DNA, the CDR3 is TGTGCTAGCAGTCCACAGGCGGGATCACCCCTCCACTTT.

The genes are TRBV10-3 and TRBJ1-4; D is ambiguous. V lost 0 bases, J lost 0 bases, and 11 bases lay in between. The CDR3 sequence is 17 residues long. From germline, CDR1 is ENHRY and CDR2 SYGVKD. The CDR3 bases are TGTGCCATCAGTGAGTCCGATGACAAGCCAACTAATGAAAAACTGTTTTTT. Translated, it gives CAISESDDKPTNEKLFF.

This chain links TRBV27 with TRBJ2-3, with 10 positions matching TRBD2. J gave up 0 bases and V 6 bases, and 9 bases lay outside the gene matches. Germline-derived CDR1 and CDR2 are MNHEY and SMNVEV (reference sequence). The CDR3 covers 17 residues. In nucleotides, the CDR3 is TGTGCCAGCAGACCGGGACTAGCGAGACCTAGCACAGATACGCAGTATTTT. Amino acid sequence: CASRPGLARPSTDTQYF.

This sequence joins TRBV3-1 (or the pseudogene TRBV3-2) and TRBJ1-4, with 8 bases aligning to TRBD1. The CDR3 length is 15 residues. V lost 1 base to trimming and J lost 8 bases; unmatched junction nucleotides: 6. Germline-derived CDR1 and CDR2 are LGHDT and YNNKEL (reference sequence). CDR3 residues: CASSQGGRGLEKLFF. CDR3 DNA sequence: TGTGCCAGCAGCCAAGGAGGCAGGGGGCTGGAAAAACTGTTTTTT.

This rearrangement joins TRBV29-1 to TRBJ2-3; D could derive from TRBD1 or TRBD2 (7 bases each). The germline V gene has CDR1 SQVTM and CDR2 ANQGSEA. The CDR3 loop spans 13 amino acids. Between the trimmed V and J ends, which lost 8 bases and 6 bases, there was a span of 18 bases. In DNA, the CDR3 is TGCAGCTCGGGAGGAGGGGGCGGGGATACGCAGTATTTT. This sequence encodes CSSGGGGGDTQYF.

The chain uses TRBV2 and TRBJ2-3; 10 positions agree with TRBD1. This CDR3 region has 16 residues. Germline loops: CDR1 SNHLY, CDR2 FYNNEI. Unmatched junction bases numbered 8, after V lost 4 bases and J lost 4 bases. In DNA form, the CDR3 reads TGTGCCAGCAGTGCCCGGACAGGGGGTCTCCCAGATACGCAGTATTTT. Protein: CASSARTGGLPDTQYF.

V usage is TRBV5-5 and J usage is TRBJ1-2; 7 bases map to TRBD1. V dropped 4 bases and J dropped 3; count of bases not matched to a gene: 6. CDR3 length equals 14 residues. CDR1 and CDR2 (germline): SGHKS, YYEKEE (reference sequence). The DNA for the CDR3 is TGTGCCAGCAGCCGACAGGGCCGCGACTATGGCTACACCTTC. It is translated as CASSRQGRDYGYTF.

This clone was detected once. The chain joins TRBV7-9 to TRBJ2-7, with D unresolved. Germline V lookup: CDR1 SEHNR, CDR2 FQNEAQ (reference sequence). Trimming stripped 0 bases from V and 0 bases from J, with 3 bases between. CDR3 size: 13 residues. CDR3 nucleotides: TGTGCCAGCAGCTTAGCTAGCTCCTACGAGCAGTACTTC. Its protein is CASSLASSYEQYF.

The chain couples TRBV15 to TRBJ2-1; 10 bases line up with TRBD2. Losses at the gene ends were 0 bases for V and 4 bases for J; bases not matched to a gene: 3. Per germline, CDR1 LNHNV and CDR2 YYDKDF (reference sequence). The CDR3 totals 16 residues. The CDR3 DNA reads as TGTGCCACCAGCAGAGATCGGACTAGCGGTTACAATGAGCAGTTCTTC. Encoded protein: CATSRDRTSGYNEQFF.

The chain combines TRBV3-1 (or the pseudogene TRBV3-2) with TRBJ2-1, with no clear D. CDR1 is LGHDT, CDR2 YNNKEL, per germline (reference sequence). The CDR3 runs 16 residues. Trimming took off 1 base at V and 2 bases at J, with 12 bases between the two ends. CDR3 nucleotides: TGTGCCAGCAGCCAAGGACACATAACCCCCTACAATGAGCAGTTCTTC. Translating gives CASSQGHITPYNEQFF.

The chain is built from TRBV19 and TRBJ2-7; 7 nucleotides align to TRBD1. The CDR3 extends over 14 amino acids. V trimming: 4 bases; J trimming: 3 bases; junction bases outside the gene matches: 6. The germline V gene encodes CDR1 LNHDA and CDR2 SQIVND (reference sequence). CDR3 DNA: TGTGCCAGTAGTAAGGGACAGATTTACTACGAGCAGTACTTC. It codes for CASSKGQIYYEQYF.